These 11 T cell receptor beta chains were all obtained from the same sample, sequenced in a study of blood T cell repertoires in COVID-19. Produced via immunoSEQ multiplex PCR; TCRdb's table is partial and in-frame only. This table holds about 110,000 clones, about four fifths found once. The sequenced sample consisted of peripheral blood. These receptor sequences come from a woman aged 60-75 years with acute or convalescent COVID-19.

The chain has TRBV7-2 and TRBJ2-6; 9 bases align to TRBD2. This CDR3 contains 18 residues. V was pared by 8 bases and J by 0 bases, with 11 bases of the junction left unmatched. Germline CDR1 is SGHTA and CDR2 is FQGNSA. CDR3 sequence: CASGIGLAGRSGANVLTF. Here the CDR3 DNA reads TGTGCCAGCGGCATAGGGCTAGCGGGACGCTCTGGGGCCAACGTCCTGACTTTC.

CDR3 sequence: CASSSPDTGGGTDTQYF. For the CDR3, the DNA is TGTGCCAGCAGCAGCCCTGACACAGGGGGAGGCACAGATACGCAGTATTTT. The rearrangement links TRBV21-1 to TRBJ2-3; the table's D call, TRBD1, has no DNA check behind it. TRBV21-1 is labeled a pseudogene. The CDR3 loop spans 17 amino acids.

The chain is built from TRBV2 and TRBJ2-7, with D possibly being TRBD1 (5 bases). The CDR3 consists of 15 residues. The V end was cut by 1 base, the J end by 2 bases, with 12 bases between. Germline values: CDR1 SNHLY, CDR2 FYNNEI. CDR3 DNA sequence: TGTGCCAGCAGTGAAGACGCAGGGTACACCTACGAGCAGTACTTC. Protein: CASSEDAGYTYEQYF. Filled out from reference TRBV2 and TRBJ2-7, the complete variable domain reads EPEVTQTPSHQVTQMGQEVILRCVPISNHLYFYWYRQILGQKVEFLVSFYNNEISEKSEIFDDQFSVERPDGSNFTLKIRSTKLEDSAMYFCASSEDAGYTYEQYFGPGTRLTVT.

This sequence joins TRBV15 and TRBJ1-2; D remains ambiguous. The ends were cut back, 0 bases at V and 8 bases at J, with 10 bases in the middle. The length of the CDR3 is 13 residues. The germline CDR1 and CDR2 sequences are LNHNV and YYDKDF (reference sequence). The CDR3 sequence: CATSRDQYEGYTF. The CDR3 DNA reads as TGTGCCACCAGCAGAGATCAGTATGAAGGCTACACCTTC. Together with reference TRBV15 and TRBJ1-2, the CDR3 gives the full variable domain: DAMVIQNPRYQVTQFGKPVTLSCSQTLNHNVMYWYQQKSSQAPKLLFHYYDKDFNNEADTPDNFQSRRPNTSFCFLDIRSPGLGDTAMYLCATSRDQYEGYTFGSGTRLTVV.

The J gene is TRBJ2-7, the V gene TRBV19, with 9 bases matching TRBD1. V lost 4 bases and J lost 3; bases outside the gene matches: 7. The CDR3 is 15 amino acids. Germline loops: CDR1 LNHDA, CDR2 SQIVND (reference sequence). The CDR3 DNA sequence: TGTGCCAGTAGTACCGGACAGGGGAAATTCTACGAGCAGTACTTC. It codes for CASSTGQGKFYEQYF.

This clone showed up just once. This chain uses TRBV27 with TRBJ1-3; weak D call: TRBD1 (5 bases). Germline V gene sequence: CDR1 MNHEY, CDR2 SMNVEV (reference sequence). V was pared by 6 bases and J by 2 bases, with 17 bases between. CDR3 length equals 16 residues. The CDR3 here is CASRMGPDSTGNTIYF. The CDR3 bases are TGTGCCAGCAGAATGGGGCCAGACTCTACTGGAAACACCATATATTTT.

The genes are TRBV18 and TRBJ2-1, with 9 bases lining up with TRBD2. The CDR3 is 17 amino acids. Per germline, CDR1 KGHSH and CDR2 LQKENI. V shed 0 bases, J shed 2 bases, and the junction held 5 bases outside the gene matches. CDR3 sequence reads: CASSPPGSGGTYNEQFF. In DNA form, the CDR3 reads TGTGCCAGCTCACCACCTGGTAGCGGGGGAACCTACAATGAGCAGTTCTTC.

Only one count was recorded for this clone. An end of the junction differs from the germline gene, which may be a read error. The same CDR3 arises from other DNA sequences in this sample as well. The chain recombines TRBV27 with TRBJ2-5, with TRBD1 matching over 8 bases. From germline, CDR1 is MNHEY and CDR2 SMNVEV (reference sequence). The length of the CDR3 is 13 residues. The CDR3 region has the DNA TGTGCTAGCAGGACAGGGAACCAAGAGACCCAGTACTTC. Residues: CASRTGNQETQYF.

This chain links TRBV4-2 with TRBJ2-3, with 8 bases that match TRBD2. Germline V gene data show CDR1 as LGHNA and CDR2 as YNFKEQ. Trimming at V came to 4 bases and at J to 6 bases, leaving 15 bases not matched to a gene. CDR3 length equals 17 residues. CDR3 sequence reads: CASSLEAGAVNWDTQYF. CDR3 DNA: TGTGCCAGCAGCCTCGAAGCGGGAGCGGTTAATTGGGATACGCAGTATTTT.

The V gene is TRBV14, the J gene TRBJ2-3, with TRBD1 matching over 9 bases. CDR3 length equals 16 residues. V trimming: 1 base; J trimming: 4 bases; junction bases outside the gene matches: 6. Germline V lookup: CDR1 SGHDN, CDR2 FVKESK. DNA of the CDR3: TGTGCCAGCAGCCAAGCCGGACAGGGGAGGGCAGATACGCAGTATTTT. Translated, it gives CASSQAGQGRADTQYF.

The chain employs TRBV18 and TRBJ2-7; TRBD1 matches 11 bases. The junction had 3 bases not matched to a gene; V was cut back by 3 bases and J by 5 bases. Looked up from germline, CDR1 is KGHSH and CDR2 is LQKENI. The CDR3 contains 14 residues. The CDR3 nucleotides are TGTGCCAGCTCACCTGGACAGGGGGCCCACGAGCAGTACTTC. Protein sequence: CASSPGQGAHEQYF. Full variable domain (rest looked up from reference TRBV18 and TRBJ2-7): NAGVMQNPRHLVRRRGQEARLRCSPMKGHSHVYWYRQLPEEGLKFMVYLQKENIIDESGMPKERFSAEFPKEGPSILRIQQVVRGDSAAYFCASSPGQGAHEQYFGPGTRLTVT.